A selection of T cell receptor beta chains follows, all from one sample in a study of shared clonotypes between healthy human individuals. Clones were read by immunoSEQ multiplex PCR, and TCRdb kept only the in-frame ones, dropping some. The repertoire holds about 2.2 million clones, with 90% to 95% as singletons. The sample comprised naive CD8+ T cells from PBMCs. These receptors all come from a man aged 18 to 30 in good health. Some clones in this sample may be carry-over from other donors' samples. The CDR3 runs from the conserved cysteine through the conserved F or W. The D gene is left open where the match is weak.

j_gene | v_gene | d_gene | CDR3aa | CDR3nt
TRBJ2-3 | TRBV10-3 | TRBD2 | CAISGLLALLTDTQYF | TGTGCCATCAGTGGGTTACTAGCGCTCCTCACAGATACGCAGTATTTT
TRBJ2-1 | TRBV5-1 | . | CASSWPRDTLVDEQFF | TGCGCCAGCAGCTGGCCCCGGGACACCCTAGTTGATGAGCAGTTCTTC
TRBJ2-1 | TRBV28 | . | CASSIGDSLRFF | TGTGCCAGCAGCATCGGGGATAGCCTTCGGTTCTTC
TRBJ2-3 | TRBV7-8 | TRBD2 | CASSPMTSGTDTQYF | TGTGCCAGCAGCCCAATGACTAGCGGCACAGATACGCAGTATTTT
TRBJ2-1 | TRBV4-1 | TRBD2 | CASSQDRLAGHNEQFF | TGCGCCAGCAGCCAAGATAGGCTAGCGGGACATAATGAGCAGTTCTTC
TRBJ1-5 | TRBV19 | TRBD1 | CASSMDGTASNQPQHF | TGTGCCAGTAGTATGGACGGGACAGCTAGCAATCAGCCCCAGCATTTT
TRBJ2-7 | TRBV11-2 | . | CASSLGLALTYEQYF | TGTGCCAGCAGCTTAGGGCTAGCGCTAACCTACGAGCAGTACTTC
TRBJ1-5 | TRBV6-5 | . | CASSYSSTSNQPQHF | TGTGCCAGCAGTTACTCGAGCACGAGCAATCAGCCCCAGCATTTT
TRBJ2-7 | TRBV15 | . | CATSSINPTHEQYF | TGTGCCACCAGCAGTATAAACCCCACCCACGAGCAGTACTTC
TRBJ2-2 | TRBV6-1 | . | CAGRPSNTGELFF | TGTGCGGGGAGGCCCTCGAACACCGGGGAGCTGTTTTTT
TRBJ2-3 | TRBV11-3 | TRBD1 | CASSLMTGSSTDTQYF | TGTGCCAGCAGCTTGATGACAGGGAGTAGCACAGATACGCAGTATTTT
TRBJ1-5 | TRBV2 | . | CASSEATGRNQPQHF | TGTGCCAGCAGTGAAGCGACAGGACGAAATCAGCCCCAGCATTTT
TRBJ2-1 | TRBV27 | . | CASSPSVFYEQFF | TGTGCCAGCAGTCCCAGTGTATTCTATGAGCAGTTCTTC
TRBJ2-1 | TRBV7-2 | TRBD2 | CASSSTGTTNNEQFF | TGTGCCAGCAGCTCGACCGGGACTACCAACAATGAGCAGTTCTTC
TRBJ1-3 | TRBV5-6 | TRBD1 | CASSTSTGENTIYF | TGTGCCAGCAGCACCTCGACAGGGGAGAACACCATATATTTT
TRBJ2-3 | TRBV27 | . | CASSYWQATDTQYF | TGTGCCAGCAGTTATTGGCAGGCCACAGATACGCAGTATTTT
TRBJ2-3 | TRBV19 | TRBD1 | CASRDRGGGDTQYF | TGTGCCAGCCGGGACAGGGGAGGAGGAGATACGCAGTATTTT
TRBJ2-1 | TRBV10-3 | TRBD1 | CAISERQGFDNEQFF | TGTGCCATCAGTGAGCGACAGGGGTTTGACAATGAGCAGTTCTTC
TRBJ2-3 | TRBV10-3 | . | CAISGPGLKRTDTQYF | TGTGCCATCAGTGGACCGGGACTCAAACGCACAGATACGCAGTATTTT
TRBJ2-7 | TRBV30 | . | CAWSVGKYEQYF | TGTGCCTGGAGTGTAGGCAAATACGAGCAGTACTTC